This section outlines one T cell receptor beta chain sequence together with its context. Its specificity is not known. This sample was taken from a study of T cell repertoires in cytomegalovirus infection. Overall study: An indication of both CMV infection and matching HLA type came from public TCR beta signatures.

V lost 4 bases and J lost 0, with 16 bases in between. CDR3 length equals 16 residues. The germline CDR1 and CDR2 sequences are MNHEY and SVGEGT. TCRdb reprocessed the reads with MiXCR, giving one entry per CDR3 protein. The repertoire holds about 530,000 distinct CDR3 sequences, with 26% as singletons. Study-wide findings and caveats: CMV-specific HLA-C-restricted TCR beta clonotypes dominated the ex vivo response.

The genes are TRBV6-2 or TRBV6-3 and TRBJ2-7; perhaps TRBD2 as D (7 bases). This TCR came from a human donor in good health (CMV status not recorded). Some clones in this sample may be carry-over from other donors' samples. Source material: PBMCs. The CDR3 reads CASSSPGEGSSYEQYF. The CDR3 DNA sequence: TGTGCCAGCAGTTCCCCAGGGGAGGGGAGCTCCTACGAGCAGTACTTC.